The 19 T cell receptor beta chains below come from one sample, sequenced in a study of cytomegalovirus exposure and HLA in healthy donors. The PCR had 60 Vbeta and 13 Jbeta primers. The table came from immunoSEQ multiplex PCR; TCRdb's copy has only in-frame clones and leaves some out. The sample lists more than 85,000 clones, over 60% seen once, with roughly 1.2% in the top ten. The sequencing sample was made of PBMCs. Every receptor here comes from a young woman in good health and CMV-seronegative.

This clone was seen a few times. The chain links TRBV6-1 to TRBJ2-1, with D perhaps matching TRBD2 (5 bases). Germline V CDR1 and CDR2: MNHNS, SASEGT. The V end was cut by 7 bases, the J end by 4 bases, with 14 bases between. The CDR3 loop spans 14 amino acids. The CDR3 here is CASNLAVLYNEQFF. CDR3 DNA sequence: TGTGCCAGCAACCTAGCTGTCTTGTACAATGAGCAGTTCTTC.

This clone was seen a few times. The CDR3 nucleotides read TGCGCCAGCAGCCAAGCCTGGCCCTACGGGTACAATGAGCAGTTCTTC. This codes for CASSQAWPYGYNEQFF. This sequence joins TRBV4-3 and TRBJ2-1; D not certain. The CDR3 spans 16 residues. CDR1 and CDR2 from the germline V gene are LGHNA and YSLEER. Deletions cut 1 base from V and 4 bases from J, with 14 bases between.

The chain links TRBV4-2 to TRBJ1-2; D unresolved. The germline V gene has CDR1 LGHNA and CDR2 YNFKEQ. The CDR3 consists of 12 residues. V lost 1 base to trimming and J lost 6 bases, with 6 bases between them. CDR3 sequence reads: CASSQAGDGYTF. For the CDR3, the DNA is TGTGCCAGCAGCCAAGCCGGGGATGGCTACACCTTC.

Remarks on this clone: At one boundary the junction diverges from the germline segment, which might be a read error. DNA for the CDR3: TGTGCCAGCAGTGAACCGACAGGGGCCCGGATCTTC. It codes for CASSEPTGARIF. This chain links TRBV25-1 with TRBJ2-1; 8 nucleotides agree with TRBD1. The CDR3 is made up of 12 amino acids. Germline CDR1 and CDR2: MGHDK and SYGVNS.

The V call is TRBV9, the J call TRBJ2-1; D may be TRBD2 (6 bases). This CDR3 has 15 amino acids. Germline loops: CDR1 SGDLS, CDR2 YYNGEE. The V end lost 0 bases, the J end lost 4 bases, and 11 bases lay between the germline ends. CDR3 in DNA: TGTGCCAGCAGCGTAGACAGCGGGCCGTACAATGAGCAGTTCTTC. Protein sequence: CASSVDSGPYNEQFF.

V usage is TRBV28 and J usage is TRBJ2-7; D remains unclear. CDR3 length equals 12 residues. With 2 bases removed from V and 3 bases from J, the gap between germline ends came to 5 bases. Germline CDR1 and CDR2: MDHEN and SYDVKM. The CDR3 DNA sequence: TGTGCCAGCAGTTTAGTTAACTACGAGCAGTACTTC. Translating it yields CASSLVNYEQYF. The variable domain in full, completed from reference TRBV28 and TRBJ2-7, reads DVKVTQSSRYLVKRTGEKVFLECVQDMDHENMFWYRQDPGLGLRLIYFSYDVKMKEKGDIPEGYSVSREKKERFSLILESASTNQTSMYLCASSLVNYEQYFGPGTRLTVT.

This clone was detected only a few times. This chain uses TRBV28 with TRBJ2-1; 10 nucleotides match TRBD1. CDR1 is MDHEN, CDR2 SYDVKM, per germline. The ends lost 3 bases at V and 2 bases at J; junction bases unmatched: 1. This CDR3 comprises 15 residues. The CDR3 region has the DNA TGTGCCAGCAGTTTGGGGACAGGGGCCTACAATGAGCAGTTCTTC. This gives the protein CASSLGTGAYNEQFF.

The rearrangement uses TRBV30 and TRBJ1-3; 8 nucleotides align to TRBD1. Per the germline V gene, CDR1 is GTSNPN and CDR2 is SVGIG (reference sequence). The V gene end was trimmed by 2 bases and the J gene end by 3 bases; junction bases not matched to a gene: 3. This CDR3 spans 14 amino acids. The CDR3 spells CAWSFGQGGNTIYF. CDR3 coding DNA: TGTGCCTGGAGTTTCGGACAGGGTGGAAACACCATATATTTT.

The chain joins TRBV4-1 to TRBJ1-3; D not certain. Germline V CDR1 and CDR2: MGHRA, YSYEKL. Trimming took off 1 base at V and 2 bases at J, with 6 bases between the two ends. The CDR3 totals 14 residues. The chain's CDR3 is CASSQVDTGNTIYF. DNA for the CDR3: TGCGCCAGCAGCCAAGTCGACACTGGAAACACCATATATTTT.

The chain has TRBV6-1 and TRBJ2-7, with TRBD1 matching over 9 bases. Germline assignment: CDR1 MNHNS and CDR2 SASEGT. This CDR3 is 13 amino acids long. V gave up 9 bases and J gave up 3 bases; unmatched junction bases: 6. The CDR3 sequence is CASRQGGVYEQYF. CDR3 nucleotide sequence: TGTGCCAGTCGACAGGGGGGTGTCTACGAGCAGTACTTC.

CDR3 in amino acids: CASSLDERGMNTEAFF. In DNA, the CDR3 is TGTGCCAGCAGCTTAGATGAAAGGGGGATGAACACTGAAGCTTTCTTT. This chain connects TRBV7-2 to TRBJ1-1; possible D gene TRBD1, 6 bases. Germline loops: CDR1 SGHTA, CDR2 FQGNSA. The CDR3 is made up of 16 amino acids. V gave up 1 base and J gave up 0 bases, with 12 bases separating them.

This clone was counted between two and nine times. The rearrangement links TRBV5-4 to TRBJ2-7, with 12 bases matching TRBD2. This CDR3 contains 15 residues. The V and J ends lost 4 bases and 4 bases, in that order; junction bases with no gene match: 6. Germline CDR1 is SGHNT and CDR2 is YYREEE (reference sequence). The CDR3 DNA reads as TGTGCCAGCAGCCCCAGGACTAGCGGGACTTACGAGCAGTACTTC. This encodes CASSPRTSGTYEQYF.

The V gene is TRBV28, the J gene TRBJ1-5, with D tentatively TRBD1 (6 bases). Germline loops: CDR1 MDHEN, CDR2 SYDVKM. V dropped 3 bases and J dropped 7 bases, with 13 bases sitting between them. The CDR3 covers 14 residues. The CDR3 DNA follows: TGTGCCAGCAGTTTCCGGACAGCGCGACAGCCCCAGCATTTT. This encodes CASSFRTARQPQHF.

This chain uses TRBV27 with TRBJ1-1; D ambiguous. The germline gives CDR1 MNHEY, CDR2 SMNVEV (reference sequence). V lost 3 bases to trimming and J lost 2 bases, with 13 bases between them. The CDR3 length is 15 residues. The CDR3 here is CASSFFGSPNTEAFF. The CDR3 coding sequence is TGTGCCAGCAGTTTCTTTGGGAGCCCAAACACTGAAGCTTTCTTT.

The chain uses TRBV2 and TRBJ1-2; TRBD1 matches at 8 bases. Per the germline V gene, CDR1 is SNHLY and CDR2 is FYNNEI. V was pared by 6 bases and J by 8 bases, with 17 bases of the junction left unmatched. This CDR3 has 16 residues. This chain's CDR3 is CASSLNYPDRASGYTF. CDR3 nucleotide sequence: TGTGCCAGCAGCCTCAACTACCCGGACAGGGCCAGCGGCTACACCTTC.

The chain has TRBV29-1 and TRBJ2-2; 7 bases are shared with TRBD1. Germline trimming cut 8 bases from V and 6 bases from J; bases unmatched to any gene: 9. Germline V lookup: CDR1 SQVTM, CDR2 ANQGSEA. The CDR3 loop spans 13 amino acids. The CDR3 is CSFWGTVSGELFF. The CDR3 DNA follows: TGCAGCTTCTGGGGGACAGTCTCCGGGGAGCTGTTTTTT.

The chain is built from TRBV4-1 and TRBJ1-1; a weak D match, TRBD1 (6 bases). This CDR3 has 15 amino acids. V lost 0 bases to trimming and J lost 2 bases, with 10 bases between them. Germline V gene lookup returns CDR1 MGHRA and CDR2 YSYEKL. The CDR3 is CASSQDPGVNTEAFF. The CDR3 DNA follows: TGCGCCAGCAGCCAAGATCCAGGGGTAAACACTGAAGCTTTCTTT.

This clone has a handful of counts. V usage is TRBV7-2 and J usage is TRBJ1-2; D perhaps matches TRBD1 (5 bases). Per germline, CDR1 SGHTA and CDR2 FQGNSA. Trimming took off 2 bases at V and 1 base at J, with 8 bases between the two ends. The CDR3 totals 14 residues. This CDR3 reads CASSLLQVNYGYTF. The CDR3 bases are TGTGCCAGCAGCTTACTACAGGTTAACTATGGCTACACCTTC.

As DNA, the CDR3 is TGCAGCGTTGAGTTGTTCACCGGGGACCCCGTGACAGGAGAAAATCAGCCCCAGCATTTT. Translating gives CSVELFTGDPVTGENQPQHF. This sequence joins TRBV29-1 and TRBJ1-5, with D possibly being TRBD1 (6 bases). This CDR3 contains 20 residues. V was clipped by 3 bases and J by 4 bases, with 31 bases between them. Germline-derived CDR1 and CDR2 are SQVTM and ANQGSEA. The complete variable domain, with remaining parts taken from reference TRBV29-1 and TRBJ1-5, reads SAVISQKPSRDICQRGTSLTIQCQVDSQVTMMFWYRQQPGQSLTLIATANQGSEATYESGFVIDKFPISRPNLTFSTLTVSNMSPEDSSIYLCSVELFTGDPVTGENQPQHFGDGTRLSIL.